The T cell receptor (beta chain) described here comes from a study of cytomegalovirus exposure and HLA in healthy donors. Clones were read by immunoSEQ multiplex PCR, and TCRdb kept only the in-frame ones, dropping some. There are about 330,000 clones in the sample; around 90% occur only once, and roughly 1.2% lies in the top ten. The CDR3 extends over 16 amino acids. With 0 bases removed from V and 2 bases from J, the gap between germline ends came to 11 bases. Germline V gives CDR1 MGHRA, CDR2 YSYEKL. This sequence originates from a woman aged 30 to 39 in good health and CMV-seropositive. The sample was PBMCs. The rearrangement links TRBV4-1 to TRBJ2-1; D uncertain. Written as DNA, the CDR3 is TGCGCCAGCAGCCAAGATACCGGCAGTGCCTACAATGAGCAGTTCTTC. Translating it yields CASSQDTGSAYNEQFF.